This T cell receptor beta chain was obtained from a study of T cell responses to AZD1222 COVID-19 vaccine. Both about-4-week and about-12-week second-dose recipients were combined. Study-wide results and limits: Just a handful of people given AZD1222 tested seropositive at baseline. Most donors were white British and more were female, and clonal diversity was possibly underestimated.

This CDR3 has 15 residues. Per the germline V gene, CDR1 is MNHEY and CDR2 is SVGAGI. V trimming: 3 bases; J trimming: 4 bases; junction bases outside the gene matches: 3. The table came from immunoSEQ multiplex PCR; TCRdb's copy has only in-frame clones and leaves some out. The sample consists of about 93,000 clones, over 75% of them appearing once. About this clone: Its antigen is unidentified.

The sequencing used peripheral blood, collected 28 days after the second AZD1222 dose. The chain has TRBV6-5 and TRBJ1-6; TRBD1 aligns across 7 bases. This clonotype was sampled from an adult who received the AZD1222 COVID-19 vaccine. CDR3 DNA: TGTGCCAGCAGTTATACGGGACAGTATAATTCACCCCTCCACTTT. It translates to CASSYTGQYNSPLHF.